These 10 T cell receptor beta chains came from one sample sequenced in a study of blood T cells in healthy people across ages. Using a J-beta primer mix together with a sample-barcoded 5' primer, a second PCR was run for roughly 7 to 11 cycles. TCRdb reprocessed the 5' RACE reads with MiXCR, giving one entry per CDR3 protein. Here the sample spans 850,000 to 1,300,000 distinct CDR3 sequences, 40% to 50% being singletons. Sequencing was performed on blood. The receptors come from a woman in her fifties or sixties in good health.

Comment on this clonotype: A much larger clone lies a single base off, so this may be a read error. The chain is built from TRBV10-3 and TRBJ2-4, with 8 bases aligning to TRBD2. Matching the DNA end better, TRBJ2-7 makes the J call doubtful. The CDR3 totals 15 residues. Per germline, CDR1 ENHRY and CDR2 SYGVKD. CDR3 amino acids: CAISEVAGLRYEQYF. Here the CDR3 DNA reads TGTGCCATCAGTGAGGTAGCGGGACTCAGGTACGAGCAGTACTTC.

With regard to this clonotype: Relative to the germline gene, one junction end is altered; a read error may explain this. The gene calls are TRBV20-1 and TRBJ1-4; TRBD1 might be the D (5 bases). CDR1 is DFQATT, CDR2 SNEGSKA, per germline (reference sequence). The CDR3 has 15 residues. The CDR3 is CRAEGGGSANEKLFF. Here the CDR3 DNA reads TGCCGTGCCGAGGGTGGGGGGAGCGCTAATGAAAAACTGTTTTTT.

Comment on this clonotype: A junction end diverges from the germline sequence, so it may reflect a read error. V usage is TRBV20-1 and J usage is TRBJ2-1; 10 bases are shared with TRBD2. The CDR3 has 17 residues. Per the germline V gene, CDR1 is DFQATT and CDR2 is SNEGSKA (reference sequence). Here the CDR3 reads CSTRDHLAGETYNEQFF. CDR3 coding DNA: TGCAGTACTAGAGACCACCTAGCGGGAGAAACCTACAATGAGCAGTTCTTC.

The CDR3 nucleotides read TGTGCCAGCAGCCCCGCGTCAGTACTAGCGGGTCTCAATGAGCAGTTCTTC. Its translation is CASSPASVLAGLNEQFF. V usage is TRBV11-2 and J usage is TRBJ2-1; TRBD2 aligns across 9 bases. Unmatched junction bases numbered 14, after V lost 5 bases and J lost 6 bases. In germline, CDR1 is SGHAT, CDR2 FQNNGV. The CDR3 is made up of 17 amino acids. The full variable domain, completed using reference TRBV11-2 and TRBJ2-1, is EAGVAQSPRYKIIEKRQSVAFWCNPISGHATLYWYQQILGQGPKLLIQFQNNGVVDDSQLPKDRFSAERLKGVDSTLKIQPAKLEDSAVYLCASSPASVLAGLNEQFFGPGTRLTVL.

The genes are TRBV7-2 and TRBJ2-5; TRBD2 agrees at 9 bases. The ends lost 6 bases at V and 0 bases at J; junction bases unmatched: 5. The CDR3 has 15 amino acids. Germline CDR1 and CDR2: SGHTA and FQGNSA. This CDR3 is CASSWTSAYQETQYF. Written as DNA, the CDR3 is TGTGCCAGCAGTTGGACTAGCGCGTACCAAGAGACCCAGTACTTC.

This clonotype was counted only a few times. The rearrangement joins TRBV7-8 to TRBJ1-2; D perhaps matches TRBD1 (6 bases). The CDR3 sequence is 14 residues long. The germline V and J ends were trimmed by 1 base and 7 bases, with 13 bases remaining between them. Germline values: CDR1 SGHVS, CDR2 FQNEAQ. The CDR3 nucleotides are TGTGCCAGCAGCTTAGAGTCGGGGGGCGGTGGCTACACCTTC. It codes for CASSLESGGGGYTF.

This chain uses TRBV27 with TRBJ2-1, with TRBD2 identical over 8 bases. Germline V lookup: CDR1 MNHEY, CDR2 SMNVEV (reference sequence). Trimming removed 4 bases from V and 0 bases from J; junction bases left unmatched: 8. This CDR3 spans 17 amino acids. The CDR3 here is CASSSPGTSSSYNEQFF. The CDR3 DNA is TGTGCCAGCAGTTCTCCCGGGACTAGTAGCTCCTACAATGAGCAGTTCTTC.

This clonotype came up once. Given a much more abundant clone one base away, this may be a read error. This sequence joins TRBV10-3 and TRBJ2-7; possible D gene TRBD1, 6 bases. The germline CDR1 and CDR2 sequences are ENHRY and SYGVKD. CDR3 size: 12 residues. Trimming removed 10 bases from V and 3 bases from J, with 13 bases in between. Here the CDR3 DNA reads TGTGCCACCGGGATAGGGGGCTACGAGCAGTACTTC. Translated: CATGIGGYEQYF.

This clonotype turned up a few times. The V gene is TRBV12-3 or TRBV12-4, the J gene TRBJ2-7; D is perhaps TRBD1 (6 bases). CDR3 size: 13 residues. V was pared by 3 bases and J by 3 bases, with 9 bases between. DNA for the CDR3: TGTGCCAGCAGTTTTCAGGACAGCTACGAGCAGTACTTC. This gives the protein CASSFQDSYEQYF.

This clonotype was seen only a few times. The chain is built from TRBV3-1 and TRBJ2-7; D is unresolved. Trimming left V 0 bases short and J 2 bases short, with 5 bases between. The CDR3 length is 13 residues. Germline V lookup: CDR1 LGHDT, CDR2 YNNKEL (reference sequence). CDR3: CASSQDPAYEQYF. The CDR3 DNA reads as TGTGCCAGCAGCCAAGATCCTGCCTACGAGCAGTACTTC.